The present entry profiles one T cell receptor beta chain with its context. What it binds is unknown. The data were obtained in a study of cytomegalovirus exposure and HLA in healthy donors. CDR1 and CDR2 (germline): MNHNS, SASEGT. V shed 6 bases and J shed 5 bases, with 14 bases lying between them. This CDR3 has 14 residues. Both 60 Vbeta primers and 13 Jbeta primers went into the PCR. Data came from immunoSEQ multiplex PCR; TCRdb stores just in-frame clones and leaves some out. In the table there are more than 90,000 clones, approximately 74% of which are singletons. The study, taken as a whole, reports: A further, later analysis showed that HLA-associated TCR beta chains (compared with equally common others) were more clonally expanded. It has been reported that TCR beta sequences accurately predicted the HLA-A and HLA-B alleles of most subjects. When the data were analyzed later, several of the most significant clusters appeared to be linked to common viral pathogens. Later analysis showed most CMV-associated TCR beta chains appearing HLA-restricted.

The sequenced sample consisted of PBMCs. The clonotype comes from a woman in her forties or fifties in good health and CMV-seropositive. This chain joins TRBV6-1 and TRBJ1-5; D might be TRBD1 (5 bases). CDR3 nucleotides: TGTGCCAGCAGGACAGCAGGAAGAGATCAGCCCCAGCATTTT. Its protein is CASRTAGRDQPQHF.